The rows below give T cell receptor beta chains drawn from one sample of a study of blood T cell repertoires in COVID-19. Here immunoSEQ multiplex PCR was the method, and the copy in TCRdb shows in-frame clones only, minus some. The data contain 250,000 to 350,000 clones, roughly nine tenths of them singletons. Sequencing input: PBMCs or T cells enriched from blood (not recorded which). Every receptor here comes from a man in his sixties who had recovered from COVID-19. CDR3s include the opening cysteine and the closing phenylalanine or tryptophan.

v_call	cdr3_aa
TRBV6-1	CASSEATLQPQHF
TRBV5-6	CASSLRETDTQYF
TRBV19	CASIEGQGFFGYTF
TRBV2	CASKDRVSQETQYF
TRBV4-3	CASSQLGQGISGANVLTF
TRBV5-5	CASSSQGTGNNSPLHF
TRBV2	CASRGVTEAFF
TRBV13	CASSFAGTGVTEAFF
TRBV4-1	CASSQGQREAFF
TRBV5-1	CASSLQGNDYNEQFF
TRBV5-1	CASSSEPPSEQQFF
TRBV7-8	CASSSAGGAAGELFF
TRBV9	CASSVLDTNTGELFF
TRBV6-1	CASREDRGHGYTF
TRBV24-1	CATADSRADTQYF
TRBV2	CASSSTTDTQYF
TRBV3-1/TRBV3-2	CASSLTGTTNEKLFF
TRBV18	CASSPLTGKDNSPLHF
TRBV27	CASSLAGPYEQYF
TRBV7-9	CASSSIAGRTDTQYF
TRBV3-1/TRBV3-2	CASSQLDRALNSPLHF
TRBV28	CASSRGGPRNTEAFF
TRBV28	CASRSTGANTGELFF
TRBV10-3	CAISESGVSGTEAFF
TRBV30	CAWSHYNEQFF
TRBV18	CASSPPMSDNEQFF
TRBV12-5	CASGLTGNNQPQHF
TRBV4-3	CASSQGGADYGYTF
TRBV19	CASSQERQDNQPQHF
TRBV19	CASRAGGLGEQFF
TRBV4-2	CASSQVGAAGPLEQYF
TRBV19	CASSLKGGSYGYTF
TRBV7-3	CASSLIGAGRADTQYF
TRBV5-4	CASSLSDSRPLHF
TRBV5-1	CASSQKTGTNQETQYF
TRBV30	CAWGPRGETQYF
TRBV7-2	CASSLVTGTNEKLFF
TRBV19	CASSSRGYGYTF
TRBV7-6	CASSSNTGTGLPSGNTIYF
TRBV5-6	CASSLVGQRGYNEQFF
TRBV3-1/TRBV3-2	CASSQVNSNQPQHF
TRBV7-2	CASSPGTGTFTNYGYTF
TRBV4-1	CASSQEGATNEKLFF
TRBV4-2	CASSQGGPGGTEAFF
TRBV21-1	CASTPDRPYGYTF
TRBV7-3	CASSFGTAPINYEQYF
TRBV7-8	CASSLAPGRGIGTEAFF
TRBV3-1/TRBV3-2	CASSKLTAWGDEQFF
TRBV18	CASSLQRGSPLHF
TRBV9	CASSVISSSGTDTQYF
TRBV18	CASSPPEGGEQFF
TRBV9	CASSQTGVYGYTF
TRBV19	CASTLQGNQPQHF